This is a list of T cell receptor beta chains from one sample in a study of blood T cell repertoires in COVID-19. Generated by immunoSEQ multiplex PCR, the TCRdb table keeps only in-frame clones and is missing some. The table lists approximately 290,000 clones, around 90% of them singletons, with 3.5% to 4.5% in the top ten. Input material: PBMCs or T cells enriched from blood (not recorded which). All receptors derive from a woman under 30 with acute COVID-19. Each CDR3 is given with its conserved first and last residue. A D gene is named only where the DNA matches it firmly. Size tells how often a clone was seen (once, few, many) or the class of an expanded clone, and some rows leave it out.

TRBJ2-3 . TRBV9 TRBD2 CAGKILAGGSTDTQYF TGTGCCGGAAAAATACTAGCGGGAGGGAGCACAGATACGCAGTATTTT
TRBJ2-3 . TRBV25-1 TRBD1 CASSEPSGTGGSTDTQYF TGTGCCAGCAGTGAACCATCCGGGACAGGGGGGAGCACAGATACGCAGTATTTT
TRBJ2-1 . TRBV24-1 . CATSDGSSETYNEQFF TGTGCCACCAGTGATGGTTCAAGCGAAACCTACAATGAGCAGTTCTTC
TRBJ2-7 . TRBV9 . CASSRGLSYEQYF TGTGCCAGCAGCCGAGGACTATCCTACGAGCAGTACTTC
TRBJ2-2 . TRBV14 TRBD2 CASSPVVSGRSTGELFF TGTGCCAGCAGCCCAGTCGTTAGCGGGCGGAGCACCGGGGAGCTGTTTTTT
TRBJ2-7 once TRBV5-1 TRBD1 CASSLRTGASSYEQYF TGCGCCAGCAGCTTACGGACAGGCGCAAGCTCCTACGAGCAGTACTTC
TRBJ2-1 . TRBV7-6 TRBD1 CASRGGQGSYNEQFF TGTGCCAGCAGGGGGGGACAGGGCTCCTACAATGAGCAGTTCTTC
TRBJ2-2 few TRBV21-1 . CASSKVLASGRAGGELFF TGTGCCAGCAGCAAAGTATTGGCTAGCGGGAGGGCCGGCGGGGAGCTGTTTTTT
TRBJ2-2 . TRBV19 . CASSMPSLTGELFF TGTGCCAGTAGTATGCCGAGTCTAACCGGGGAGCTGTTTTTT
TRBJ2-2 . TRBV2 TRBD1 CASSTGVGELFF TGTGCCAGCAGTACAGGGGTCGGGGAGCTGTTTTTT
TRBJ2-1 . TRBV6-4 TRBD1 CASSFPLDRVYNEQFF TGTGCCAGCAGCTTTCCTTTGGACAGGGTATACAATGAGCAGTTCTTC
TRBJ1-3 . TRBV10-3 . CAIEGGHGRSGNTIYF TGTGCCATCGAGGGGGGGCACGGGCGCTCTGGAAACACCATATATTTT
TRBJ1-4 . TRBV19 . CASRIGRSGSNEKLFF TGTGCCAGTAGGATCGGGAGGAGTGGGTCTAATGAAAAACTGTTTTTT
TRBJ2-7 once TRBV5-1 . CASSLDGVWSYEQYF TGCGCCAGCAGCTTGGACGGGGTATGGTCCTACGAGCAGTACTTC
TRBJ2-1 . TRBV3-1/TRBV3-2 . CASSPWQNSYNEQFF TGTGCCAGCAGCCCCTGGCAGAATTCCTACAATGAGCAGTTCTTC
TRBJ2-1 . TRBV27 . CASSWPGDGHNEQFF TGTGCCAGCAGTTGGCCCGGGGATGGTCACAATGAGCAGTTCTTC
TRBJ2-4 . TRBV27 TRBD2 CASSRREGVAKNIQYF TGTGCCAGCAGTCGGCGGGAGGGCGTAGCCAAAAACATTCAGTACTTC
TRBJ2-1 . TRBV3-1/TRBV3-2 . CASTKAGLPNEQFF TGTGCCAGCACCAAAGCCGGACTACCGAATGAGCAGTTCTTC
TRBJ1-2 . TRBV4-2 . CASSQGAPVDGYTF TGTGCCAGCAGCCAAGGGGCTCCGGTGGATGGCTACACCTTC
TRBJ1-1 once TRBV5-1 . CASSSQTGNTEAFF TGCGCCAGCAGCTCTCAGACAGGGAACACTGAAGCTTTCTTT